The entry below describes one TCR beta chain. This specimen comes from a study of blood T cell repertoires in COVID-19. As for the study in general: Sites across the United States, Italy and Spain contributed samples from acute and convalescent COVID-19. Nucleic acid was either cDNA or gDNA, and it came from T cells, B-cell-depleted T cells, or PBMCs.

CDR1 and CDR2 from the germline V gene are KGHSH and LQKENI. The CDR3 has 14 residues. Trimming pared 6 bases from V and 2 bases from J, leaving 13 bases between. Under the authors' procedure: Quantification of nucleated cells was approximated via reference gene primer amplification. Clones were read by immunoSEQ multiplex PCR, and TCRdb kept only the in-frame ones, dropping some. That table gives V, J and clone size, and the DNA gave D and trimming. Of over 50,000 clones in the sample, just under 85% were seen once. The sequenced sample was peripheral blood. This sequence originates from a human donor in a cohort sampled during active COVID-19. The V call is TRBV18, the J call TRBJ1-2, with D unclear. The DNA of the CDR3 is TGTGCCAGCTCTCTTGGGAGTGCAAACTATGGCTACACCTTC. It yields the protein CASSLGSANYGYTF.